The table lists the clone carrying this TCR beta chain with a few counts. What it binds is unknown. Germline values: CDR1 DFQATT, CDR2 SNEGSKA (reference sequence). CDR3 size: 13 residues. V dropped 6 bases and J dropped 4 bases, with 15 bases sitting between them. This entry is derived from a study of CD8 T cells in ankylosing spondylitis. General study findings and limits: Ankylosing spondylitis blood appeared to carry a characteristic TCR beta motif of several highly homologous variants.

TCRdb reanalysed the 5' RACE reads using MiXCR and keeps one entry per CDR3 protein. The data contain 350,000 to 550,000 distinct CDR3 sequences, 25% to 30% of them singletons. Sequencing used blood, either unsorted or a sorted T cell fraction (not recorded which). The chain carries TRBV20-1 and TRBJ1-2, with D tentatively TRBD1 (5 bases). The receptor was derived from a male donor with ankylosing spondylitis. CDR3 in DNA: TGCAGTGCCCACGCTACCGGGGGCTATGGCTACACCTTC. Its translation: CSAHATGGYGYTF.